This record concerns one TCR beta chain sequence. The antigen remains undetermined. These data come from a study of T cells expressing NK-cell markers. General study findings and limits: Where several donors were concerned, these clonotypes also led the CD3+CD56-NKG2C+ fraction.

This CDR3 is built from 14 residues. The cDNA for TCR beta came from 5'RACE template switching with UMIs. After re-calling the 5' RACE reads, TCRdb lists one entry per CDR3 protein, DNA absent. The sample table includes 550,000 or so distinct CDR3 sequences. Specimen: blood T cells: a sorted CD56 or NKG2C T cell subset, CD4+ or CD8+ T cells, or bulk PBMC T cells (not recorded which). The origin of this receptor is a man aged 18 to 30 in good health. This rearrangement joins TRBV12-3 or TRBV12-4 to TRBJ1-2. The chain's CDR3 is CASSLAWANYGYTF.